This T cell receptor (beta chain) stems from a study of metastatic and nonmetastatic thyroid tumors. Overall study: From malignant and benign thyroid patients, repertoires in blood and in tumor or nodule tissue were compared. Study-wide findings and caveats: Versus benign nodules, malignant thyroid tumors reportedly had significantly higher TCR beta diversity, in blood and tumor.

The sample holds many counts of this clone. The antigen remains undetermined. At one of its ends the junction is not consistent with the germline gene, which may arise from a read error. This CDR3 has 15 amino acids. Germline CDR1 reads MNHNS; CDR2 reads SASEGT. Per the original methods: A classifier for distant metastasis in papillary thyroid cancer was constructed using CDR3 differences observed across clinicopathological groups. TCRdb re-analyzed the PCR reads using MiXCR. The V and J calls were determined by TCRdb, not by the authors. In the table there are around 14,000 clones, roughly 24% of which are singletons. Treatment of any kind had been given to no patient before thyroid surgery.

The TCR originated in a female donor with papillary thyroid cancer or a benign thyroid nodule (not recorded which). Some clones in this sample may be carry-over from other donors' samples. The sample consisted of tumor tissue. The J gene is TRBJ1-3, the V gene TRBV6-1, with TRBD1 as a possible D gene (6 bases). The CDR3 coding sequence is TGTGCCAGCAGGGGACGGGACACCTCTGGAAACACCGTATATTTT. This translates into CASRGRDTSGNTVYF.